This paragraph reports one T cell receptor (beta chain). This entry comes from a study of blood T cells in healthy people across ages. After removal of 6 bases from V and 1 base from J, the junction contained 6 bases not matched to a gene. CDR1 is SGHTA, CDR2 FQGNSA, per germline. CDR3 length: 14 residues. A sample-barcoded 5' primer and a J-beta primer mix were used in a second PCR of about 6 to 12 cycles. TCRdb processed the 5' RACE reads anew with MiXCR; each CDR3 protein has one entry. The top ten clones hold 20% to 25% of a sample with 1.8 million or so distinct CDR3 sequences, roughly two fifths of them seen once.

Sequencing was carried out using blood. This chain uses TRBV7-2 with TRBJ2-7, with TRBD2 matching 7 bases. The receptor was isolated from a human donor in good health. The CDR3 region is CASREGGTSYEQYF. As DNA, the CDR3 is TGTGCCAGCAGAGAGGGAGGGACTTCCTACGAGCAGTACTTC.